This T cell receptor (beta chain) was obtained from a study of blood T cell repertoires in COVID-19 (dated by TCRdb to about 2020). Notes on the research overall: The collaborator samples originated in the United States, Italy and Spain and spanned the acute and convalescent phases of COVID-19. A de-identified subject ID, COVID-19 status, age in years and sex were almost always included in the sample metadata. The repertoires were made available in a free public database intended to serve as a resource for research on the immune response to SARS-CoV-2. Subjects who had been exposed to COVID-19, were actively infected with it, or had recovered from it provided the deeply sampled blood TCRbeta repertoires that made up the dataset. The prospective study material was composed of cDNA or gDNA derived from T cells, B-cell-depleted T cells, or PBMCs. Where available, HLA class I and class II types were obtained from metadata supplied by the sample provider rather than from assay-based typing. Samples were obtained from the ongoing ImmuneRACE study (first 160 participants) and from over a thousand subjects provided by 6 global collaborators. The research as a whole found: How much clinical and demographic metadata was included differed by source and by participant, and the metadata was provided uncurated.

Participants in the prospective study were aged about 18 to 95 years, lived in some 24 United States geographic areas, and enrolled through a virtual design. To assign participants to cohorts, the prospective study relied on clinical history that participants themselves reported in a screening survey and a study questionnaire. Each participant in the prospective study had whole blood, serum and a nasopharyngeal or oropharyngeal swab collected by mobile phlebotomists. Prospective study participants could optionally give additional blood draws and questionnaires over an approximately two-month period. Before DNA extraction, blood samples from the prospective study were shipped at room temperature or frozen. TCRbeta CDR3 regions were amplified from genomic DNA using the immunoSEQ Assay, a bias-controlled multiplex PCR. In the original analysis: Nucleated cell counts per sample were estimated from amplification of reference gene primers within the assay. To quantify the absolute abundance of each unique TCRbeta CDR3 rearrangement, sequence reads were collapsed and filtered. Productive Simpson clonality was computed per sample as the square root of Simpson's diversity index over productive rearrangements. TCRdb's version of the immuneACCESS table is confined to in-frame rearrangements and falls short of the full clone set. An unresolved V gene accounts for under half of the shortfall where checked; the remainder is of unknown origin. D and trimming come from the DNA, and the V and J calls and clone size come from that table. This sample holds about 180,000 clones; approximately 92% were observed only once. The ten largest clonotypes hold under 3% of the sample.

The CDR3 starts with the cysteine, ends with the phenylalanine, and has 17 residues. CDR3 DNA is the only sequence kept; it has 51 bases, read in frame from the first base. The germline V gene (reference sequence) sets CDR1 to LNHDA and CDR2 to SQIVND. Ends trimmed: V by 5 bases, J by 2 bases; bases unmatched to a gene: 10. Only one count was recorded for this clone. The specificity of this receptor is unknown. No much larger clone exists at a distance of one base, and base qualities are not known. This TCR was sampled from a woman in her 40s with acute COVID-19. Recombination linked TRBV19 to TRBJ2-5, and 11 bases in between align with TRBD2. Sequencing input: PBMCs or T cells enriched from blood (not recorded which). The DNA sequence is as follows: TGTGCCAGTAGTCCGCCGCTAAGACTAGCGGGACAAGAGACCCAGTACTTC. This sequence encodes CASSPPLRLAGQETQYF.